This T cell receptor beta chain was identified in a study of blood T cell repertoires in COVID-19. Background on the study: Some COVID-19 samples were acute and others convalescent; all came from the United States, Italy and Spain.

This CDR3 has 17 residues. Germline-derived CDR1 and CDR2 are KGHDR and SFDVKD. V shed 5 bases and J 2 bases; nucleotides not matched to a gene: 11. Original methodology: Reference gene primer amplification in the assay estimated nucleated cell counts. Generated by immunoSEQ multiplex PCR, the TCRdb table keeps only in-frame clones and is missing some. V and J calls and clone size are copied from that table; D and trimming were computed from the DNA. This sample has 65,000 or so clones, with approximately 84% found just once. What was sequenced was peripheral blood. The clonotype was recovered from a man aged 60 to 69 with acute or convalescent COVID-19. The rearrangement joins TRBV24-1 to TRBJ2-3, with 8 bases that match TRBD1. CDR3 in DNA: TGTGCCACCAGTGGGCCGACAGGGGCAAGGTCCACAGATACGCAGTATTTT. Translated: CATSGPTGARSTDTQYF.